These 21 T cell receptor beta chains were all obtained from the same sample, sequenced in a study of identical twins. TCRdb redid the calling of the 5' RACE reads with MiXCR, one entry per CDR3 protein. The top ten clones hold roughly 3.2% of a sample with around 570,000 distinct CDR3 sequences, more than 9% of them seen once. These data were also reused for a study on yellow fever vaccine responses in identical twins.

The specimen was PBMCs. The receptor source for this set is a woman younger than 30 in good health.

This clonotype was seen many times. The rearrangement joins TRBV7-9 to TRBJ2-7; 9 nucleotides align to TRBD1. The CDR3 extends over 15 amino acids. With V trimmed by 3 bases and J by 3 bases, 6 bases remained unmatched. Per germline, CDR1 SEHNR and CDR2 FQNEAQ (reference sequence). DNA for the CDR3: TGTGCCAGCAGCTTGGCCGGGACAGGGTACTACGAGCAGTACTTC. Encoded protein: CASSLAGTGYYEQYF. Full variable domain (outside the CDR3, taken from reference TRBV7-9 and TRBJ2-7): DTGVSQNPRHKITKRGQNVTFRCDPISEHNRLYWYRQTLGQGPEFLTYFQNEAQLEKSRLLSDRFSAERPKGSFSTLEIQRTEQGDSAMYLCASSLAGTGYYEQYFGPGTRLTVT.

CDR3 DNA: TGCAGTGCCCCGTTGGCCAGCGGGAGGCCGGGCAATGAGCAGTTCTTC. This translates into CSAPLASGRPGNEQFF. This chain joins TRBV20-1 and TRBJ2-1; 9 bases are a match to TRBD2. The germline V gene encodes CDR1 DFQATT and CDR2 SNEGSKA (reference sequence). The CDR3 has 16 amino acids. The junction had 15 bases not matched to a gene; V was cut back by 6 bases and J by 6 bases.

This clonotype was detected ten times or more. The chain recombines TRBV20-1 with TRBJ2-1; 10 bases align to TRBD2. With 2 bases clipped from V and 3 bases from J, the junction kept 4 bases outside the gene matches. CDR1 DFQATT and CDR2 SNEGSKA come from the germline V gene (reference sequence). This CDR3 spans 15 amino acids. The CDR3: CSARPGLAVYNEQFF. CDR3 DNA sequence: TGCAGTGCTAGACCTGGACTAGCGGTCTACAATGAGCAGTTCTTC.

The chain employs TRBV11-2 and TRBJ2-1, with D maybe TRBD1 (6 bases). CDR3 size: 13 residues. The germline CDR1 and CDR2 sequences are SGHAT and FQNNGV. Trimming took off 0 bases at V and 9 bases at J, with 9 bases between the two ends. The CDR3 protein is CASSLDEGVEQFF. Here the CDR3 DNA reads TGTGCCAGCAGCTTAGATGAGGGGGTTGAGCAGTTCTTC.

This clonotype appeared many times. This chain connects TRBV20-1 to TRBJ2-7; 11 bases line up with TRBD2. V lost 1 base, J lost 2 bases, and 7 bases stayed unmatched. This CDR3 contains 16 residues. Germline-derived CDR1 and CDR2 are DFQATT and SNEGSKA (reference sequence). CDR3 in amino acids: CSARGVAGGMAYEQYF. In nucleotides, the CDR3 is TGCAGTGCTAGAGGGGTAGCGGGGGGGATGGCCTACGAGCAGTACTTC.

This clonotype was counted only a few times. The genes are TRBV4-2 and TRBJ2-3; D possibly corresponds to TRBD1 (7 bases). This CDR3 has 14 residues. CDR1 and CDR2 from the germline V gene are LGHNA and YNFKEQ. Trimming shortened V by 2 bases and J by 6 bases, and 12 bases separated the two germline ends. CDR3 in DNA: TGTGCCAGCAGCCAAAGTCCAGGGGGGGATACGCAGTATTTT. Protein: CASSQSPGGDTQYF.

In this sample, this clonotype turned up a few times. The CDR3 protein is CASSPRLGGAIDTQYF. CDR3 in DNA: TGTGCCAGCAGCCCAAGATTGGGGGGGGCCATAGATACGCAGTATTTT. The chain uses TRBV7-2 and TRBJ2-3, with TRBD2 as a possible D gene (7 bases). From germline, CDR1 is SGHTA and CDR2 FQGNSA. The ends were cut back, 5 bases at V and 5 bases at J, with 20 bases in the middle. The CDR3 runs 16 residues.

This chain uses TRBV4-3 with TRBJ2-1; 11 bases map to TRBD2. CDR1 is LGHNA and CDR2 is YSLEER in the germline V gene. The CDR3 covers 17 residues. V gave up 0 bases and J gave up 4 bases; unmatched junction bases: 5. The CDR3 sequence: CASSQDVGLAEYNEQFF. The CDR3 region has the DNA TGCGCCAGCAGCCAAGACGTGGGACTAGCGGAGTACAATGAGCAGTTCTTC.

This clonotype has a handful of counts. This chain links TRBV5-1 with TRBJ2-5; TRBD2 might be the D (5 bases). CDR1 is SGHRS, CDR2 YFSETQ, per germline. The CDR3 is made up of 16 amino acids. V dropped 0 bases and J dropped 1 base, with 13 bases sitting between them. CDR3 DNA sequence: TGCGCCAGCAGCTTGGGATCTCGGGGTCTCCAAGAGACCCAGTACTTC. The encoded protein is CASSLGSRGLQETQYF.

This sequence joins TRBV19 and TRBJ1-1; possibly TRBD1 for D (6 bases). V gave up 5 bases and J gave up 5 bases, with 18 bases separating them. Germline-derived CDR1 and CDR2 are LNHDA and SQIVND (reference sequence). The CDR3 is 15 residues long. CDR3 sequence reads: CASSARRGGGTEAFF. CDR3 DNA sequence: TGTGCCAGTAGTGCCCGCAGGGGTGGGGGTACTGAAGCTTTCTTT.

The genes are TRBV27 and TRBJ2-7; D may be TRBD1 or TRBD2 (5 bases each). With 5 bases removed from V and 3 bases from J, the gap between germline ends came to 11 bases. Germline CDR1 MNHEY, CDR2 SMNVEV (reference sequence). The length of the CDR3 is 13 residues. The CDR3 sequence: CASSRAGSYEQYF. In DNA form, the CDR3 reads TGTGCCAGCAGTCGGGCAGGGAGCTACGAGCAGTACTTC.

The CDR3 nucleotides are TGTGCCAGCAGCCTAGTCGGGACAGGGCCCAATGAGCAGTTCTTC. This gives the protein CASSLVGTGPNEQFF. The chain employs TRBV6-5 and TRBJ2-1, with 9 bases aligning to TRBD1. The CDR3 runs 15 residues. Germline V gene lookup returns CDR1 MNHEY and CDR2 SVGAGI. Trimming took 6 bases from V and 6 from J; bases not matched to a gene: 9.

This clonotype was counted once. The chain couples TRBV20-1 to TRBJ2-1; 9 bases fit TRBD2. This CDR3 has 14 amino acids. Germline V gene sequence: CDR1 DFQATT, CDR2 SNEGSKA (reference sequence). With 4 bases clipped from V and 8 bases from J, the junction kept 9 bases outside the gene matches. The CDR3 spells CSATGGRAGYEQFF. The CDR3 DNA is TGCAGTGCTACCGGCGGGAGGGCCGGATATGAGCAGTTCTTC.

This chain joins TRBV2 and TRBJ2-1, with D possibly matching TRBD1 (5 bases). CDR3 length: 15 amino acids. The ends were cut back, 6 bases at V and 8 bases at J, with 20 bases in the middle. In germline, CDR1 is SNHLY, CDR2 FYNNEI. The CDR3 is CASSEAGNGYDEQFF. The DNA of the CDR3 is TGTGCCAGCAGCGAGGCAGGGAACGGGTACGATGAGCAGTTCTTC.

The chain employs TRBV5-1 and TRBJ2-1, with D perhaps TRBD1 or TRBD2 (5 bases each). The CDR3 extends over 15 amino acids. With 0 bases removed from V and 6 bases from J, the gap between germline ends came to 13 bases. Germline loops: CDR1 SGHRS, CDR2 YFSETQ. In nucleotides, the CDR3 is TGCGCCAGCAGCTTGGCAGAGGGGCAATTCAATGAGCAGTTCTTC. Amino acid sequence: CASSLAEGQFNEQFF.

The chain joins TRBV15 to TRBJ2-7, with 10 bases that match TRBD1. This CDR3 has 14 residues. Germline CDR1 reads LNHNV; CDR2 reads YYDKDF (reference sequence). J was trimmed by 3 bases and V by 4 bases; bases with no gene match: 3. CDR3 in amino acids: CATSKGQGIYEQYF. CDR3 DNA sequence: TGTGCCACCAGCAAGGGACAGGGGATCTACGAGCAGTACTTC.

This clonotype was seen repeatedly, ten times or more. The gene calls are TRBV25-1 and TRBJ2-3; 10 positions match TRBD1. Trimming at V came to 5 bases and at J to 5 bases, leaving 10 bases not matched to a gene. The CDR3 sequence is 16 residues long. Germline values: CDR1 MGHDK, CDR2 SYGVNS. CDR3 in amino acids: CASSYRGDRGIDTQYF. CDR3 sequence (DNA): TGTGCCAGCAGTTACAGGGGGGACAGGGGAATAGATACGCAGTATTTT.

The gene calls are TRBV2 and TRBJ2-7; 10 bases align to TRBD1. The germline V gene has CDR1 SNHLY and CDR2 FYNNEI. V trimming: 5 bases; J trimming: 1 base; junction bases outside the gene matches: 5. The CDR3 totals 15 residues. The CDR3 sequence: CASSIAGQGSYEQYF. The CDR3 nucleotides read TGTGCCAGCAGTATTGCGGGACAGGGGTCCTACGAGCAGTACTTC.

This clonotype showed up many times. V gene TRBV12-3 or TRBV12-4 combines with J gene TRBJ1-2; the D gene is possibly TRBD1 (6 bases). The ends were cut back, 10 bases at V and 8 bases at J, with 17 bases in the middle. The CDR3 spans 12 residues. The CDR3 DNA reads TGTGCCACCAGACAGGCTTCGATCGGCTACACCTTC. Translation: CATRQASIGYTF.

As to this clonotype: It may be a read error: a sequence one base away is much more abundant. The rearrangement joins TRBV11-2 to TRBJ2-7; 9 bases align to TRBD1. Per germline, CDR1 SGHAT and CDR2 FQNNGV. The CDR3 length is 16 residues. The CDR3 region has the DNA TGTGTCAGCAGCTTCGGGACAGGGAGGCCCTTCTACGAGCAGTACTTC. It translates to CVSSFGTGRPFYEQYF.

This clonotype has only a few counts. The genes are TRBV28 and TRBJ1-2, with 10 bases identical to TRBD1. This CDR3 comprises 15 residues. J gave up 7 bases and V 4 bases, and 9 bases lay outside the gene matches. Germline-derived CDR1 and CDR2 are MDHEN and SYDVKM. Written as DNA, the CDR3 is TGTGCCAGCAGTTCGTGGGACAGGGGTGATTCTGGCTACACCTTC. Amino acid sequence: CASSSWDRGDSGYTF.